This passage covers 3 T cell receptor beta chains from one sample sequenced in a study of blood T cell repertoires in COVID-19. Repertoires were generated with immunoSEQ multiplex PCR, while TCRdb's copy carries only in-frame clones and drops some. The table includes hundreds of thousands of clones, 89% detected once. The sequenced sample was peripheral blood. Receptors were obtained from a woman aged 25-40 years with COVID-19, enrolled during active disease.

V usage is TRBV18 and J usage is TRBJ2-7; D perhaps matches TRBD2 (5 bases). Per germline, CDR1 KGHSH and CDR2 LQKENI. V dropped 3 bases and J dropped 3 bases, with 9 bases sitting between them. The CDR3 runs 13 residues. The DNA for the CDR3 is TGTGCCAGCTCACCCAACGGACTCTACGAGCAGTACGTC. It encodes CASSPNGLYEQYV.

V gene TRBV27 combines with J gene TRBJ1-1; D is ambiguous. Germline V gene lookup returns CDR1 MNHEY and CDR2 SMNVEV (reference sequence). The CDR3 covers 11 residues. V was shortened by 5 bases and J by 7 bases, with 8 bases between the two germline ends. The CDR3 nucleotides read TGTGCCAGCAGTCTCTACAGTGAAGCTTTCTTT. It specifies CASSLYSEAFF.

The chain uses TRBV4-3 and TRBJ2-5, with 14 positions matching TRBD2. Germline V CDR1 and CDR2: LGHNA, YSLEER. J gave up 4 bases and V 4 bases, and 5 bases lay outside the gene matches. This CDR3 comprises 16 residues. The CDR3 here is CASSPTSGRERETQYF. The CDR3 coding sequence is TGCGCCAGCAGCCCGACTAGCGGGAGGGAGCGAGAGACCCAGTACTTC.